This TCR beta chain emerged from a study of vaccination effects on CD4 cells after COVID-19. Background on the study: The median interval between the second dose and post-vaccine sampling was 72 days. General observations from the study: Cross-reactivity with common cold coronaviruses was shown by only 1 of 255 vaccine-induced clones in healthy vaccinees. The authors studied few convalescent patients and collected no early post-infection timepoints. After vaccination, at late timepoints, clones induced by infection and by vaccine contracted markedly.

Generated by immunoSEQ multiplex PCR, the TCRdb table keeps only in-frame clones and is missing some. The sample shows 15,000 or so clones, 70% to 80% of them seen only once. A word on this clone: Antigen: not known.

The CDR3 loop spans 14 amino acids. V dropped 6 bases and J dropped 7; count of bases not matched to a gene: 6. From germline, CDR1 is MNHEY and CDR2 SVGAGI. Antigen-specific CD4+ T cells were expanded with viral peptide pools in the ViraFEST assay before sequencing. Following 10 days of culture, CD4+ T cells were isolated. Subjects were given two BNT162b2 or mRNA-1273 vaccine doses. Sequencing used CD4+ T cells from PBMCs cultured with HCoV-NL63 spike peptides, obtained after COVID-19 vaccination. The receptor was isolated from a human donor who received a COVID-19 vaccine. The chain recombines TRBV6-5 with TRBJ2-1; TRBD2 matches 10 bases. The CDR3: CASRLAGDWNEQFF. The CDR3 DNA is TGTGCCAGCAGGCTAGCGGGAGATTGGAATGAGCAGTTCTTC.